A selection of T cell receptor beta chains follows, all from one sample in a study of PD-1 blockade in mismatch repair-deficient tumors. Clones were sequenced by immunoSEQ multiplex PCR, and TCRdb holds only the in-frame ones, with some missing. The table shows 100,000 to 150,000 clones, with roughly 86% occurring only once. The source was peripheral blood, collected 70 to 72 weeks after starting pembrolizumab. The receptor source for this set is an adult with mismatch repair-deficient cancer. CDR3s include the opening cysteine and the closing phenylalanine or tryptophan. The D gene is left open where the match is weak. Some rows mark clone size as missing; the rest say once, few, many or name a class of expanded clone.

V gene	clone size	D gene	J gene	CDR3 protein	CDR3 DNA
TRBV18	few	-	TRBJ2-2	CASYRVPKGTGELFF	TGTGCCAGCTACAGGGTCCCCAAGGGCACCGGGGAGCTGTTTTTT
TRBV6-5	-	-	TRBJ2-7	CASRKWGEVSYEQYF	TGTGCCAGCAGAAAATGGGGGGAGGTATCCTACGAGCAGTACTTC
TRBV5-1	-	-	TRBJ2-5	CASSGRGWETQYF	TGCGCCAGCAGCGGCAGGGGTTGGGAGACCCAGTACTTC
TRBV6-1	many	TRBD2	TRBJ2-1	CASSEGTSGSNEQFF	TGTGCCAGCAGTGAAGGGACTAGCGGGAGCAATGAGCAGTTCTTC
TRBV13	once	-	TRBJ2-7	CASSSLGRVEQYF	TGTGCCAGCAGCTCGCTTGGGCGGGTCGAGCAGTACTTC
TRBV30	-	TRBD1	TRBJ2-7	CAWSVGTGSYEQYF	TGTGCCTGGAGTGTAGGGACAGGGTCCTACGAGCAGTACTTC
TRBV9	-	-	TRBJ2-5	CASTPTGTSQETQYF	TGTGCCAGCACCCCAACCGGGACAAGCCAAGAGACCCAGTACTTC
TRBV5-1	-	-	TRBJ1-1	CASTGQPNTEAFF	TGCGCCAGCACGGGGCAGCCGAACACTGAAGCTTTCTTT
TRBV7-9	-	-	TRBJ2-2	CASSLAGAPGELFF	TGTGCCAGCAGCTTAGCAGGGGCTCCCGGGGAGCTGTTTTTT
TRBV7-9	once	-	TRBJ2-1	CASSLAQSSYNEQFF	TGTGCCAGCAGCTTAGCACAGAGCTCCTACAATGAGCAGTTCTTC
TRBV4-3	-	-	TRBJ2-7	CASSSSVASVLGQSYEQYF	TGCGCCAGCAGCTCTTCCGTCGCGTCGGTACTGGGACAATCCTACGAGCAGTACTTC
TRBV4-1	-	-	TRBJ2-7	CASSQNGPAAYEQYF	TGCGCCAGCAGCCAAAACGGTCCAGCAGCCTACGAGCAGTACTTC
TRBV10-3	-	-	TRBJ2-7	CAISETLGYEQYF	TGTGCCATCAGTGAGACACTGGGGTACGAGCAGTACTTC
TRBV28	-	TRBD1	TRBJ1-2	CASSFLETGDNGYTF	TGTGCCAGCAGTTTTCTTGAGACAGGGGATAATGGCTACACCTTC
TRBV5-4	-	-	TRBJ2-7	CASSFQGTYEQYF	TGTGCCAGCAGCTTCCAGGGCACCTACGAGCAGTACTTC
TRBV28	-	-	TRBJ1-4	CASSLGTNEKLFF	TGTGCCAGCAGTTTAGGTACTAATGAAAAACTGTTTTTT
TRBV6-5	-	TRBD2	TRBJ2-7	CASSYSTSGRVYEQYF	TGTGCCAGCAGTTACTCGACTAGCGGGAGGGTTTACGAGCAGTACTTC
TRBV5-4	-	-	TRBJ1-2	CASREGSGGYGYTF	TGTGCCAGCAGGGAAGGGAGTGGGGGCTATGGCTACACCTTC
TRBV30	-	-	TRBJ2-3	CAWRGHGMGTDTQYF	TGTGCCTGGAGGGGTCACGGGATGGGCACAGATACGCAGTATTTT
TRBV5-6	-	-	TRBJ2-5	CASSLVPKETQYF	TGTGCCAGCAGCTTGGTCCCTAAAGAGACCCAGTACTTC
TRBV4-2	once	-	TRBJ2-1	CASSQEGFRALGYNEQFF	TGTGCCAGCAGCCAAGAAGGTTTCCGGGCCCTGGGCTACAATGAGCAGTTCTTC
TRBV5-6	-	-	TRBJ1-4	CASSSPPGPWVF	TGTGCCAGCAGCTCCCCCCCGGGCCCTTGGGTCTTT
TRBV27	-	TRBD2	TRBJ2-1	CASSSMSLYLGLADNEQFF	TGTGCCAGCAGTTCTATGAGCTTATACTTAGGACTAGCGGACAATGAGCAGTTCTTC
TRBV5-6	-	-	TRBJ2-5	CASSFRGYQETQYF	TGTGCCAGCAGCTTTCGGGGTTACCAAGAGACCCAGTACTTC
TRBV6-5	-	-	TRBJ1-1	CASSYGGNTEAFF	TGTGCCAGCAGTTACGGGGGGAACACTGAAGCTTTCTTT
TRBV5-4	-	-	TRBJ2-1	CASHSSSRDYNEQFF	TGTGCCAGCCACAGCTCATCCAGGGATTACAATGAGCAGTTCTTC